These 19 T cell receptor beta chains originate from one sample sequenced in a study of blood T cell repertoires in COVID-19. TCRdb keeps only in-frame clones here, not all; method: immunoSEQ multiplex PCR. Of about 230,000 clones in the sample, more than 80% were seen once. Sample: peripheral blood. The receptors were sampled from a man younger than 40 with COVID-19, enrolled during active disease.

A few counts support this clone. This chain connects TRBV5-1 to TRBJ1-1, with a tentative D call TRBD1 (6 bases). The CDR3 runs 15 residues. The germline CDR1 and CDR2 sequences are SGHRS and YFSETQ. V dropped 0 bases and J dropped 3 bases, with 12 bases sitting between them. CDR3 sequence: CASSLVLGADTEAFF. The CDR3 nucleotides read TGCGCCAGCAGCTTGGTTCTGGGGGCAGACACTGAAGCTTTCTTT.

The V and J genes are TRBV7-9 and TRBJ1-1, with unresolved D. Germline lookup yields CDR1 SEHNR and CDR2 FQNEAQ (reference sequence). The V end was cut by 2 bases, the J end by 0 bases, with 13 bases between. The CDR3 has 16 amino acids. This chain's CDR3 is CASSLSGGGMNTEAFF. DNA for the CDR3: TGTGCCAGCAGCTTATCGGGAGGCGGTATGAACACTGAAGCTTTCTTT.

The chain is built from TRBV24-1 and TRBJ2-2, with D unclear. Trimming took 0 bases from V and 7 from J, leaving 8 bases between them. Germline V gene data show CDR1 as KGHDR and CDR2 as SFDVKD. This CDR3 has 14 amino acids. The CDR3 here is CATSDLTPSGELFF. The CDR3 DNA follows: TGTGCCACCAGTGATTTGACCCCGAGCGGGGAGCTGTTTTTT.

The chain uses TRBV5-6 and TRBJ1-1, with 8 bases matching TRBD1. The junction had 9 bases not matched to a gene; V was cut back by 2 bases and J by 3 bases. The CDR3 runs 16 residues. Germline V gene data show CDR1 as SGHDT and CDR2 as YYEEEE. In DNA form, the CDR3 reads TGTGCCAGCAGCTTACTGGACAGGGTCTTTTACACTGAAGCTTTCTTT. This encodes CASSLLDRVFYTEAFF.

This chain links TRBV7-3 with TRBJ2-3; 7 bases fit TRBD2. Germline lookup yields CDR1 SGHTA and CDR2 FQGTGA. The CDR3 is 15 amino acids. The trim removed 5 bases at V and 3 bases at J, leaving 8 bases unmatched. DNA of the CDR3: TGTGCCAGCAGCCAAATCAAAGCGGGGACAGATACGCAGTATTTT. Protein product: CASSQIKAGTDTQYF.

The chain is built from TRBV6-5 and TRBJ2-7; the D is unclear. V was clipped by 8 bases and J by 4 bases, with 12 bases between them. This CDR3 region has 12 residues. Looked up from germline, CDR1 is MNHEY and CDR2 is SVGAGI. The CDR3 nucleotides are TGTGCCAGCCGAGATTTATGGTACGAGCAGTACTTC. Protein sequence: CASRDLWYEQYF.

The chain has TRBV5-1 and TRBJ1-2; TRBD1 aligns across 7 bases. This CDR3 is 14 amino acids long. Germline V gene data show CDR1 as SGHRS and CDR2 as YFSETQ. J gave up 0 bases and V 3 bases, and 2 bases lay outside the gene matches. The CDR3 DNA is TGCGCCAGCAGCTGGGGGACAGCTAACTATGGCTACACCTTC. Its translation: CASSWGTANYGYTF.

This clone was counted once. The rearrangement joins TRBV5-1 to TRBJ2-7; TRBD1 might be the D (6 bases). This CDR3 is built from 17 residues. CDR1 and CDR2 (germline): SGHRS, YFSETQ. Deletions cut 0 bases from V and 3 bases from J, with 19 bases between. The CDR3 DNA reads TGCGCCAGCAGCTTGGCTTGGGCCAGGGGATTGGACTACGAGCAGTACTTC. Translating gives CASSLAWARGLDYEQYF.

The chain carries TRBV28 and TRBJ1-2; 9 bases map to TRBD1. V lost 6 bases to trimming and J lost 6 bases; unmatched junction nucleotides: 11. The CDR3 covers 15 residues. Germline assignment: CDR1 MDHEN and CDR2 SYDVKM. The CDR3 reads CASRQGTGRMNGYTF. The CDR3 coding sequence is TGTGCCAGCAGGCAAGGGACAGGGAGAATGAATGGCTACACCTTC.

The chain recombines TRBV4-3 with TRBJ2-5; 9 bases are shared with TRBD1. This CDR3 is built from 15 residues. With 2 bases clipped from V and 4 bases from J, the junction kept 5 bases outside the gene matches. Per the germline V gene, CDR1 is LGHNA and CDR2 is YSLEER. CDR3 coding DNA: TGCGCCAGCAGCCAATCGGGACAGGGTAGAGAGACCCAGTACTTC. This gives the protein CASSQSGQGRETQYF.

This rearrangement joins TRBV7-6 to TRBJ1-5; 10 positions agree with TRBD1. Trimming cost V 4 bases and J 0 bases; bases outside gene matches: 6. Germline V CDR1 and CDR2: SGHVS, FNYEAQ. The CDR3 consists of 17 residues. The CDR3 sequence: CASSSGQGTDSNQPQHF. The CDR3 DNA reads as TGTGCCAGCAGCTCGGGACAGGGGACCGATAGCAATCAGCCCCAGCATTTT.

The chain uses TRBV30 and TRBJ2-7, with 8 bases that match TRBD1. This CDR3 comprises 13 residues. Losses at the gene ends were 8 bases for V and 9 bases for J; bases not matched to a gene: 15. CDR1 is GTSNPN and CDR2 is SVGIG in the germline V gene (reference sequence). This CDR3 is CALIPGQAELQYF. The DNA of the CDR3 is TGTGCCCTGATTCCGGGACAGGCCGAATTGCAGTACTTC.

The genes are TRBV7-2 and TRBJ2-7, with D possibly being TRBD1 (6 bases). The V and J ends lost 5 bases and 0 bases respectively, with 17 bases between them. Germline CDR1 and CDR2: SGHTA and FQGNSA. The CDR3 is 16 amino acids. The CDR3 coding sequence is TGTGCCAGCAGCCTAAGGACAGATCCAAGCTCCTACGAGCAGTACTTC. Translated: CASSLRTDPSSYEQYF. Drawing the rest from reference TRBV7-2 and TRBJ2-7, the complete variable domain is GAGVSQSPSNKVTEKGKDVELRCDPISGHTALYWYRQSLGQGLEFLIYFQGNSAPDKSGLPSDRFSAERTGGSVSTLTIQRTQQEDSAVYLCASSLRTDPSSYEQYFGPGTRLTVT.

V and J are TRBV19 and TRBJ2-6, with 9 positions matching TRBD1. The germline CDR1 and CDR2 sequences are LNHDA and SQIVND (reference sequence). The trim removed 6 bases at V and 0 bases at J, leaving 21 bases unmatched. The length of the CDR3 is 22 residues. CDR3 nucleotide sequence: TGTGCCAGTAGCGATACAGGGGGCAGGCCCTTCCTCCTTAGCTCTGGGGCCAACGTCCTGACTTTC. Amino acids: CASSDTGGRPFLLSSGANVLTF.

This sequence joins TRBV18 and TRBJ1-1; D remains unclear. Trimming pared 3 bases from V and 3 bases from J, leaving 8 bases between. The CDR3 is made up of 13 amino acids. CDR1 is KGHSH and CDR2 is LQKENI in the germline V gene. The CDR3 protein is CASSPRRDTEAFF. The CDR3 DNA reads TGTGCCAGCTCACCCCGTAGAGACACTGAAGCTTTCTTT.

V gene TRBV24-1 combines with J gene TRBJ2-7; D is possibly TRBD2 (6 bases). The CDR3 has 13 residues. Germline loops: CDR1 KGHDR, CDR2 SFDVKD. V lost 3 bases, J lost 1 base, and 6 bases lay in between. DNA of the CDR3: TGTGCCACCAGTGATGCGGGGTCCTACGAGCAGTACTTC. This gives the protein CATSDAGSYEQYF.

This clone was observed once. The chain links TRBV5-1 to TRBJ2-7; TRBD2 aligns across 8 bases. There are 17 residues in the CDR3. Germline V CDR1 and CDR2: SGHRS, YFSETQ. Unmatched junction bases numbered 13, after V lost 4 bases and J lost 1 base. This CDR3 is CASSPASGPGLSYEQYF. For the CDR3, the DNA is TGCGCCAGCAGCCCAGCTAGCGGGCCAGGGCTATCCTACGAGCAGTACTTC.

V gene TRBV18 combines with J gene TRBJ2-7, with D perhaps TRBD1 (5 bases). Trimming left V 1 base short and J 2 bases short, with 9 bases between. Germline-derived CDR1 and CDR2 are KGHSH and LQKENI. The CDR3 loop spans 14 amino acids. The CDR3 DNA reads TGTGCCAGCTCACCACGGCAGGGCACCTACGAGCAGTACTTC. Protein product: CASSPRQGTYEQYF.

The V and J genes are TRBV5-1 and TRBJ2-2, with 7 nucleotides matching TRBD1. The CDR3 has 16 amino acids. Germline loops: CDR1 SGHRS, CDR2 YFSETQ. J lost 7 bases, V lost 1 base, and 10 bases had no gene match. The CDR3 coding sequence is TGCGCCAGCAGCTTGACAGGGGCCACGTCGAACGGGGAGCTGTTTTTT. This gives the protein CASSLTGATSNGELFF.